The 15 T cell receptor beta chains given below trace back to one sample, sequenced in a study of T-cell memory formation after mild COVID-19. Via MiXCR, TCRdb re-called the 5' RACE reads, giving one row per CDR3 protein. The sample carries hundreds of thousands of distinct CDR3 sequences, under 30% recorded once. Material for sequencing was PBMCs or a T cell subset sorted from them (not recorded which). These receptors were taken from an adult woman who had mild COVID-19 (a few samples of this study predate the infection). Cell type and time point are not known.

This rearrangement joins TRBV30 to TRBJ2-3; possible D gene TRBD2, 7 bases. Germline loops: CDR1 GTSNPN, CDR2 SVGIG (reference sequence). V was pared by 2 bases and J by 5 bases, with 11 bases between. The CDR3 contains 13 residues. This chain's CDR3 is CAWSRGAVDTQYF. DNA of the CDR3: TGTGCCTGGAGTCGGGGGGCGGTAGATACGCAGTATTTT.

This chain links TRBV4-2 with TRBJ1-3; D not resolved. CDR3 size: 16 residues. The germline V and J ends were trimmed by 3 bases and 1 base, with 13 bases remaining between them. Germline assignment: CDR1 LGHNA and CDR2 YNFKEQ. CDR3: CASSQERASSGNTIYF. For the CDR3, the DNA is TGTGCCAGCAGCCAGGAAAGGGCCTCTTCTGGAAACACCATATATTTT.

This clonotype was recorded a few times. The chain has TRBV5-1 and TRBJ2-2; 7 bases are shared with TRBD1. The CDR3 spans 14 residues. The germline CDR1 and CDR2 sequences are SGHRS and YFSETQ. J lost 3 bases, V lost 3 bases, and 2 bases had no gene match. The CDR3 reads CASSSDRDTGELFF. CDR3 nucleotides: TGCGCCAGCAGCTCCGACAGGGACACCGGGGAGCTGTTTTTT.

This clonotype was detected a few times. The chain carries TRBV20-1 and TRBJ2-3; 8 bases fit TRBD2. V was pared by 2 bases and J by 3 bases, with 10 bases of the junction left unmatched. CDR1 DFQATT and CDR2 SNEGSKA come from the germline V gene (reference sequence). The CDR3 sequence is 16 residues long. DNA for the CDR3: TGCAGTGCTAGATCTTCGGGGGGGGGCCGGACAGATACGCAGTATTTT. Protein product: CSARSSGGGRTDTQYF.

This clonotype was observed a few times. The chain employs TRBV29-1 and TRBJ2-7, with 10 bases identical to TRBD1. After removal of 6 bases from V and 3 bases from J, the junction contained 2 bases not matched to a gene. The germline gives CDR1 SQVTM, CDR2 ANQGSEA. CDR3 size: 12 residues. The CDR3 here is CSVGQGNYEQYF. CDR3 in DNA: TGCAGCGTGGGACAGGGGAACTACGAGCAGTACTTC.

This chain connects TRBV5-8 to TRBJ2-3; D remains unclear. This CDR3 spans 13 amino acids. Deletions cut 3 bases from V and 7 bases from J, with 12 bases between. Germline V lookup: CDR1 SGHTS, CDR2 YDEGEE. The CDR3 nucleotides read TGTGCCAGCAGCTGGAACCTAGGGAATACGCAGTATTTT. Encoded protein: CASSWNLGNTQYF.

This sequence joins TRBV3-1 and TRBJ2-7, with D possibly being TRBD1 (5 bases). CDR3 length: 15 residues. The germline V gene encodes CDR1 LGHDT and CDR2 YNNKEL (reference sequence). V lost 0 bases and J 2 bases, leaving 11 bases between the germline ends. CDR3 region: CASSQEGRAPYEQYF. CDR3 DNA: TGTGCCAGCAGCCAAGAGGGGCGCGCTCCCTACGAGCAGTACTTC.

This clonotype was recorded a few times. The V and J genes are TRBV7-8 and TRBJ2-5; 7 bases align to TRBD1. The CDR3 is 16 amino acids. V shed 5 bases, J shed 5 bases, and the junction held 14 bases outside the gene matches. The germline gives CDR1 SGHVS, CDR2 FQNEAQ. The CDR3 region is CASSPGGQGVRETQYF. For the CDR3, the DNA is TGTGCCAGCAGCCCGGGCGGTCAGGGGGTTCGGGAGACCCAGTACTTC.

The rearrangement links TRBV19 to TRBJ1-1; 10 nucleotides line up with TRBD1. V shed 5 bases and J 4 bases; nucleotides not matched to a gene: 7. From germline, CDR1 is LNHDA and CDR2 SQIVND (reference sequence). The CDR3 contains 15 residues. This chain's CDR3 is CASSSPGTGATEAFF. Written as DNA, the CDR3 is TGTGCCAGTAGTTCCCCCGGGACAGGGGCCACTGAAGCTTTCTTT.

This clonotype was picked up a small number of times. The junction differs from germline at one of its ends, possibly a read error. The rearrangement joins TRBV6-2 or TRBV6-3 to TRBJ2-2; TRBD1 aligns across 8 bases. This CDR3 region has 15 residues. The germline gives CDR1 MNHEY, CDR2 SVGEGT. CDR3: CASRMDRVNAGELFF. CDR3 nucleotide sequence: TGTGCCAGCAGAATGGACAGGGTGAACGCCGGGGAGCTGTTTTTT.

The CDR3 DNA follows: TGTGCCAGCAGCCAAGATCGCAATCAGCCCCAGCATTTT. Protein product: CASSQDRNQPQHF. The gene calls are TRBV3-1 and TRBJ1-5, with no clear D. Trimming removed 0 bases at V and 2 bases at J, with 2 bases between. The CDR3 length is 13 residues. Germline assignment: CDR1 LGHDT and CDR2 YNNKEL (reference sequence).

Details on this clonotype: One end of the junction is discordant with germline, which a read error may explain. The V call is TRBV7-6, the J call TRBJ2-1, with 9 bases fitting TRBD2. The CDR3 loop spans 11 amino acids. Germline loops: CDR1 SGHVS, CDR2 FNYEAQ. In DNA form, the CDR3 reads TGTGCCAGCAGCCTAGCGGGAAGGGTGTTCTTC. This sequence encodes CASSLAGRVFF.

This clonotype occurred a few times. The rearrangement links TRBV3-1 to TRBJ2-7; 9 nucleotides align to TRBD1. The V gene's germline CDR1 is LGHDT and CDR2 YNNKEL (reference sequence). V shed 10 bases and J 2 bases; nucleotides not matched to a gene: 9. The CDR3 runs to 14 residues. CDR3 sequence: CATQTGTGPYEQYF. The CDR3 nucleotides read TGTGCCACACAAACCGGGACAGGGCCCTACGAGCAGTACTTC.

The V gene is TRBV6-6, the J gene TRBJ2-1; 12 nucleotides match TRBD2. V gave up 8 bases and J gave up 6 bases; unmatched junction bases: 11. The germline V gene has CDR1 MNHNY and CDR2 SVGAGI (reference sequence). CDR3 length: 16 amino acids. CDR3 amino acids: CASGLPLAGGFNEQFF. CDR3 DNA: TGTGCCAGCGGGTTACCACTAGCGGGAGGTTTCAATGAGCAGTTCTTC.

Many counts were recorded for this clonotype. The chain employs TRBV3-1 and TRBJ1-2; the D is unclear. CDR3 length: 13 residues. The V and J ends lost 0 bases and 6 bases respectively, with 8 bases between them. Per the germline V gene, CDR1 is LGHDT and CDR2 is YNNKEL (reference sequence). The CDR3 bases are TGTGCCAGCAGCCAAGATCTAGTGGATGGCTACACCTTC. It specifies CASSQDLVDGYTF.